This T cell receptor (beta chain) was observed in a study of multiple sclerosis patients with progressive multifocal leukoencephalopathy. Germline CDR1 MNHEY, CDR2 SVGAGI. V shed 5 bases and J shed 2 bases, with 12 bases lying between them. The CDR3 runs 14 residues. Synthetic inline TR CDR3 controls covering all V-J pairings were spiked into each PCR. Only in-frame clones appear in the TCRdb table, and some are missing; sequencing was by immunoSEQ multiplex PCR. The sample lists fewer than 35,000 clones; roughly 84% were seen once. Documented time point: time of PML onset. Sequenced material: PBMCs, taken from a patient treated with natalizumab. The TCR comes from a human donor with progressive multifocal leukoencephalopathy. The V and J genes are TRBV6-5 and TRBJ1-1; no firm D call. The CDR3 region is CASSRFQINTEAFF. CDR3 DNA sequence: TGTGCCAGCAGTCGATTCCAGATCAACACTGAAGCTTTCTTT.